The present TCR beta chain was sequenced within a study of blood T cell repertoires in COVID-19 (TCRdb year 2020). With regard to the full study: Samples from collaborators originated in the United States, Italy and Spain and spanned both the acute and convalescent phases of COVID-19. The material from the prospective study consisted of cDNA or gDNA derived from T cells, B-cell-depleted T cells, or PBMCs. Subjects who had been exposed to COVID-19, were actively infected with it, or had recovered from it provided the deeply sampled blood TCRbeta repertoires that made up the dataset. The repertoires were made available in a free public database intended to serve as a resource for research on the immune response to SARS-CoV-2. Samples were obtained from the ongoing ImmuneRACE study (first 160 participants) and from over 1,000 subjects provided by 6 global collaborators. Nearly every sample came with metadata listing a de-identified subject ID, COVID-19 status, age in years and sex. Where HLA class I and class II types were available, the types were taken from metadata supplied by the sample provider, not from assay-based typing. Summary of the overall study and its limitations: Clinical and demographic metadata were provided uncurated, with the amount varying by source and participant.

TCRbeta CDR3 regions were amplified from genomic DNA by means of the immunoSEQ Assay, a bias-controlled multiplex PCR. The study's processing was this. Within the assay, amplification of reference gene primers was used to estimate how many nucleated cells each sample contained. Sequence reads were collapsed and filtered to measure the absolute abundance of every unique TCRbeta CDR3 rearrangement. For each sample, productive Simpson clonality was calculated as the square root of Simpson's diversity index over productive rearrangements. TCRdb limited this immuneACCESS table to in-frame rearrangements with V and J called. A share of clones is missing; checked studies link under half to unresolved V genes, and the rest is unexplained. Clone size and V and J calls were adopted from that table, with D and trimming inferred from the DNA. This sample has around 170,000 clones in its table, and around 89% of those were observed once. The ten largest make up about 3.9% of the sample.

Collaborating institutions collected whole blood in K2EDTA tubes following their own protocols. For TCRbeta analysis, collaborator samples were shipped as frozen whole blood, as isolated PBMCs, or as DNA extracted from either sample type. Measured from the cysteine to the phenylalanine, the CDR3 is 13 residues long. Only the CDR3 DNA is retained, 39 bases long and in frame from the first base. Trimming leaves V shorter by 11 bases and J shorter by 3 bases, with the junction holding 6 bases beyond the gene matches. CDR1 and CDR2 were assigned from the germline V gene (reference sequence) as LGHDT and YNNKEL. A remark on this clone: Its binding antigen is unknown. No qualities accompany the bases; no much larger clone lies one base away.

The source of this sequence is a woman aged 25-40 years with acute or convalescent COVID-19. Sample: peripheral blood. The sequence joins TRBV3-1 (or the pseudogene TRBV3-2) to TRBJ2-1, with 8 bases matching TRBD2. CDR3 reads: CAAGAGGYNEQFF. The sequenced DNA is TGTGCCGCCGGGGCGGGAGGCTACAATGAGCAGTTCTTC.